The clone carrying this T cell receptor (beta chain) has a handful of counts. In TCRdb, the RT-PCR reads were re-called with MiXCR into one record per CDR3 protein. The table records roughly 880,000 distinct CDR3 sequences, 18% of them present only once. This sample is part of a study of patients and donors after allogeneic stem cell transplantation. Material: blood, either unsorted or a sorted T cell fraction (not recorded which). The receptor comes from a human donor who was either an allogeneic HSCT recipient or a stem cell or donor lymphocyte infusion donor (not recorded which). It is not recorded whose cells these are; they may come from a transplant donor.

The CDR3 is CASSYGLAGELFF. The CDR3 coding sequence is TGTGCCAGCAGTTACGGACTAGCCGGGGAGCTGTTTTTT. The V and J genes are TRBV6-5 and TRBJ2-2; 7 bases are shared with TRBD2. The CDR3 covers 13 residues. The junction had 0 bases not matched to a gene; V was cut back by 2 bases and J by 6 bases. Germline CDR1 reads MNHEY; CDR2 reads SVGAGI.